The next 17 T cell receptor beta chains were all read from a single sample in a study of blood T cell repertoires in COVID-19. Only in-frame clones appear in the TCRdb table, and some are missing; sequencing was by immunoSEQ multiplex PCR. The data hold nearly 200,000 clones, with about 89% observed a single time. Specimen: PBMCs or T cells enriched from blood (not recorded which). The receptors come from a woman younger than 35 who had recovered from COVID-19.

This chain connects TRBV11-2 to TRBJ1-1; 7 bases fit TRBD1. CDR3 length: 16 amino acids. Germline V lookup: CDR1 SGHAT, CDR2 FQNNGV. The V gene end was trimmed by 5 bases and the J gene end by 1 base; junction bases not matched to a gene: 10. The CDR3 loop reads CASSRQGGTENTEAFF. The CDR3 DNA reads TGTGCCAGCAGCCGCCAGGGGGGAACAGAGAACACTGAAGCTTTCTTT. Using reference TRBV11-2 and TRBJ1-1 for the parts outside the CDR3, the full variable domain is EAGVAQSPRYKIIEKRQSVAFWCNPISGHATLYWYQQILGQGPKLLIQFQNNGVVDDSQLPKDRFSAERLKGVDSTLKIQPAKLEDSAVYLCASSRQGGTENTEAFFGQGTRLTVV.

The rearrangement joins TRBV5-6 to TRBJ1-2; TRBD1 aligns across 7 bases. CDR1 and CDR2 (germline): SGHDT, YYEEEE. The V gene end was trimmed by 4 bases and the J gene end by 8 bases; junction bases not matched to a gene: 8. This CDR3 is built from 13 residues. In DNA form, the CDR3 reads TGTGCCAGCAGCAGAGGACAGGATCGAGGCTACACCTTC. This encodes CASSRGQDRGYTF.

The chain joins TRBV5-1 to TRBJ2-3, with 12 bases matching TRBD2. The J segment lost 5 bases and the V segment lost 7 bases, leaving 5 bases of the junction unmatched. The CDR3 length is 14 residues. Germline-derived CDR1 and CDR2 are SGHRS and YFSETQ. The CDR3 nucleotides are TGCGCCAGCGCTAGCGGGGGGGCGTTAGATACGCAGTATTTT. Its protein is CASASGGALDTQYF.

V and J are TRBV4-2 and TRBJ2-5; 8 bases are shared with TRBD2. Germline CDR1 and CDR2: LGHNA and YNFKEQ. This CDR3 has 16 amino acids. V dropped 0 bases and J dropped 5; count of bases not matched to a gene: 8. The CDR3 is CASSQDLGRGAETQYF. CDR3 bases: TGTGCCAGCAGCCAAGATCTGGGGCGGGGGGCCGAGACCCAGTACTTC.

J is TRBJ1-4 and V is TRBV12-3 or TRBV12-4; no definite D call. V was pared by 2 bases and J by 3 bases, with 4 bases between. The CDR3 has 13 residues. As DNA, the CDR3 is TGTGCCAGCAGTTTACTATCTAATGAAAAACTGTTTTTT. As protein: CASSLLSNEKLFF.

The V gene is TRBV3-1 (or the pseudogene TRBV3-2), the J gene TRBJ1-5; 7 nucleotides match TRBD1. Per germline, CDR1 LGHDT and CDR2 YNNKEL (reference sequence). Germline trimming cut 0 bases from V and 7 bases from J; bases unmatched to any gene: 6. The CDR3 spans 15 residues. In nucleotides, the CDR3 is TGTGCCAGCAGCCAAGATTTAGGGGGCGGCCAGCCCCAGCATTTT. This encodes CASSQDLGGGQPQHF.

The chain combines TRBV4-1 with TRBJ2-1, with 9 bases lining up with TRBD2. This CDR3 comprises 17 residues. V lost 3 bases to trimming and J lost 13 bases; unmatched junction nucleotides: 19. The V gene's germline CDR1 is MGHRA and CDR2 YSYEKL. This chain's CDR3 is CASSHPRASGEKAGQFF. The CDR3 bases are TGCGCCAGCAGCCACCCTCGGGCTAGCGGGGAAAAAGCGGGTCAGTTCTTC.

This rearrangement joins TRBV13 to TRBJ1-6; the D gene is possibly TRBD1 (5 bases). CDR3 length: 16 amino acids. V lost 7 bases to trimming and J lost 7 bases, with 20 bases between them. Germline CDR1 reads PRHDT; CDR2 reads FYEKMQ (reference sequence). The CDR3 DNA reads as TGTGCCAGCAACCGCAGGGTGGGTGCGGTAAATTCACCCCTCCACTTT. Amino acids: CASNRRVGAVNSPLHF.

The chain has TRBV10-2 and TRBJ2-2; 15 positions agree with TRBD2. The length of the CDR3 is 15 residues. Trimming at V came to 6 bases and at J to 7 bases, leaving 3 bases not matched to a gene. Germline CDR1 reads WSHSY; CDR2 reads SAAADI. CDR3 sequence reads: CASRGLAGGGGELFF. CDR3 bases: TGCGCCAGCAGGGGACTAGCGGGGGGTGGCGGGGAGCTGTTTTTT.

The V and J genes are TRBV10-3 and TRBJ2-7, with D perhaps TRBD2 (6 bases). Germline V gene lookup returns CDR1 ENHRY and CDR2 SYGVKD. V was trimmed by 4 bases and J by 0 bases, leaving 13 bases between them. This CDR3 spans 15 amino acids. CDR3 residues: CAISGDSPSSYEQYF. The CDR3 DNA is TGTGCCATCAGTGGGGACTCTCCGAGCTCCTACGAGCAGTACTTC.

This sequence joins TRBV5-6 and TRBJ2-2, with a tentative D call TRBD1 (5 bases). This CDR3 has 13 residues. With 5 bases removed from V and 1 base from J, the gap between germline ends came to 6 bases. The V gene's germline CDR1 is SGHDT and CDR2 YYEEEE. As DNA, the CDR3 is TGTGCCAGCAGTCAGGGGAACACCGGGGAGCTGTTTTTT. Its translation: CASSQGNTGELFF.

The rearrangement joins TRBV11-2 to TRBJ1-6; weak D call: TRBD1 (5 bases). Trimming removed 3 bases from V and 8 bases from J, with 17 bases in between. Germline assignment: CDR1 SGHAT and CDR2 FQNNGV. The CDR3 loop spans 16 amino acids. CDR3 sequence (DNA): TGTGCCAGCAGCTTCTCTGGCGGAGGGGTAGATTCACCCCTCCACTTT. Translation gives CASSFSGGGVDSPLHF. The full variable domain, in which reference TRBV11-2 and TRBJ1-6 provide the parts outside the CDR3, is EAGVAQSPRYKIIEKRQSVAFWCNPISGHATLYWYQQILGQGPKLLIQFQNNGVVDDSQLPKDRFSAERLKGVDSTLKIQPAKLEDSAVYLCASSFSGGGVDSPLHFGNGTRLTVT.

This chain uses TRBV7-2 with TRBJ2-6, with a tentative D call TRBD1 (6 bases). The CDR3 length is 15 residues. The germline V gene has CDR1 SGHTA and CDR2 FQGNSA. V was cut by 2 bases and J by 2 bases, with 7 bases left in between. DNA of the CDR3: TGTGCCAGCAGCTTACAGGGGACTGGGGCCAACGTCCTGACTTTC. Protein sequence: CASSLQGTGANVLTF.

The CDR3 protein is CASSDPGTGGTDTQYF. The CDR3 DNA sequence: TGCGCCAGCAGTGATCCCGGGACAGGGGGCACAGATACGCAGTATTTT. V is TRBV10-1 and J is TRBJ2-3, with TRBD1 matching over 10 bases. The CDR3 is made up of 16 amino acids. CDR1 and CDR2 from the germline V gene are WNHNN and SYGVQD (reference sequence). The trim removed 3 bases at V and 1 base at J, leaving 4 bases unmatched.

This clone was observed once. This rearrangement joins TRBV12-3 or TRBV12-4 to TRBJ2-3, with TRBD1 as a possible D gene (5 bases). The CDR3 has 12 residues. With 7 bases removed from V and 4 bases from J, the gap between germline ends came to 9 bases. In DNA form, the CDR3 reads TGTGCCAGCACCACAGGAGCAGATACGCAGTATTTT. It encodes CASTTGADTQYF.

V usage is TRBV28 and J usage is TRBJ2-2; D is uncertain. CDR1 MDHEN and CDR2 SYDVKM come from the germline V gene. Trimming took off 7 bases at V and 0 bases at J, with 12 bases between the two ends. CDR3 length: 15 amino acids. CDR3 protein: CASTRIQTNTGELFF. The CDR3, as DNA: TGTGCCAGCACACGAATACAGACGAACACCGGGGAGCTGTTTTTT.

The chain is built from TRBV7-9 and TRBJ2-5; 8 bases agree with TRBD1. CDR3 size: 14 residues. V gave up 5 bases and J gave up 2 bases; unmatched junction bases: 4. The germline CDR1 and CDR2 sequences are SEHNR and FQNEAQ (reference sequence). The chain's CDR3 is CASSLGQAQETQYF. The CDR3 region has the DNA TGTGCCAGCAGCCTGGGACAGGCGCAAGAGACCCAGTACTTC.